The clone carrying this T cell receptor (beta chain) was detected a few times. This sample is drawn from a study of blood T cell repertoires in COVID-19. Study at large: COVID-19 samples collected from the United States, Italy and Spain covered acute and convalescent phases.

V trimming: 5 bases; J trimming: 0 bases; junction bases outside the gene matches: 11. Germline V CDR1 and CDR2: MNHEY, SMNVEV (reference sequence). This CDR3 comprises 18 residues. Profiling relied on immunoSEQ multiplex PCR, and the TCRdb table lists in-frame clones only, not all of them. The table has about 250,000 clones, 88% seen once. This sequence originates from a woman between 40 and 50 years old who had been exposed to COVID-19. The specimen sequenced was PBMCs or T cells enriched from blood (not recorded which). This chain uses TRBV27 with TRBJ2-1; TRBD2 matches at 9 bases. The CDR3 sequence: CASSPIAGVLSSYNEQFF. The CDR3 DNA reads TGTGCCAGCAGTCCTATAGCGGGAGTCCTTAGCTCCTACAATGAGCAGTTCTTC.